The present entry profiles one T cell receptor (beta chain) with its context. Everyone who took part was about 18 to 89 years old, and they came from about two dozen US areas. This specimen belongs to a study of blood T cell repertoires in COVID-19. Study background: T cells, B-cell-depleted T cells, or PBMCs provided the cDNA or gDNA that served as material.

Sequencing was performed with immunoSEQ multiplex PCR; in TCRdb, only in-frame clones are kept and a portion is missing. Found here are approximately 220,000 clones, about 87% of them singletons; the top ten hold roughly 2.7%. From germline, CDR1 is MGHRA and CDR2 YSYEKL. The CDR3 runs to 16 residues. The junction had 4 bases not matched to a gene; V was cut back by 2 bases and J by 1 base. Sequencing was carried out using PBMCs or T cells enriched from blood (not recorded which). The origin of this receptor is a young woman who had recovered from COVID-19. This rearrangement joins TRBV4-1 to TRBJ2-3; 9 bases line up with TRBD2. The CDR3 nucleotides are TGCGCCAGCAGCCAATATGCTAGCGGGGGCACAGATACGCAGTATTTT. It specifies CASSQYASGGTDTQYF.